The rows below give T cell receptor beta chains drawn from one sample of a study of post-analysis software for immune sequencing data. TCRdb re-analysed the PCR reads in MiXCR, keeping a single row per CDR3 protein. The sample consists of roughly 540,000 distinct CDR3 sequences, approximately 34% of them appearing once. The specimen sequenced was blood. These TCRs come from a girl under 18 with multiple sclerosis. The CDR3 runs from the conserved cysteine through the conserved F or W. A D gene is named only where the DNA matches it firmly. Rows give clone size only sometimes, using once, few, many, or a class for an expanded clone.

cdr3_nt | cdr3_aa | d_call | v_call | clone_size | j_call
TGCAGCGTTGAAGGGGACAGGATGGGGACTGAAGCTTTCTTT | CSVEGDRMGTEAFF | TRBD1 | TRBV29-1 | few | TRBJ1-1
TGTGCCAGCAGCTTACCCCAAAGAGGCACCTACGAGCAGTACTTC | CASSLPQRGTYEQYF | . | TRBV5-6 | . | TRBJ2-7
TGTGCCAGCAGCCTTAGCGGGGGGGCCGCTCAAACAGATACGCAGTATTTT | CASSLSGGAAQTDTQYF | TRBD2 | TRBV27 | . | TRBJ2-3
TGTGCCAGCAGTGCGGCTAGCGGGGACCCCTACAATGAGCAGTTCTTC | CASSAASGDPYNEQFF | TRBD2 | TRBV2 | . | TRBJ2-1
TGTGCCACCAGCTCTGACAGGACTTATGGCTACACCTTC | CATSSDRTYGYTF | . | TRBV15 | few | TRBJ1-2
TGTGCCAGCAGCTTGGAGGCCACTCCCTCCCACAATTACTGGGGCTACACCTTC | CASSLEATPSHNYWGYTF | . | TRBV11-2 | few | TRBJ1-2
TGCAGCGTTGACGGCGGGGAACCCAACGTCCTGACTTTC | CSVDGGEPNVLTF | . | TRBV29-1 | many | TRBJ2-6
TGTGCCGGCAGCTGGGGACAGCCCACTGAAGCTTTCTTT | CAGSWGQPTEAFF | TRBD1 | TRBV5-6 | . | TRBJ1-1
TGCAGTGCGTGGGACGACGAGCAGTACTTC | CSAWDDEQYF | . | TRBV20-1 | few | TRBJ2-7
TGTGCCACCGCACGCGACAGGGGGAGCGACGAGCAGTACTTC | CATARDRGSDEQYF | TRBD1 | TRBV15 | . | TRBJ2-7
TGTGCCAGCAGCTTAGGTACAGGGGCAAGGCAAATCTATGGCTACACCTTC | CASSLGTGARQIYGYTF | TRBD1 | TRBV7-9 | . | TRBJ1-2
TGTGCCAGCAGTTTGTCGGGTGCCAAAAACATTCAGTACTTC | CASSLSGAKNIQYF | . | TRBV28 | . | TRBJ2-4
TGTGCCAGCAGCGTGGGAAGGAATGGCTACACCTTC | CASSVGRNGYTF | . | TRBV9 | few | TRBJ1-2
TGTGCCAGCAGTCCCCTCTGGGGGTACGAGCAGTACTTC | CASSPLWGYEQYF | . | TRBV3-1 | . | TRBJ2-7
TGCAGTGCGCGGGGGGGCCGCAATGAGCAGTTCTTC | CSARGGRNEQFF | TRBD2 | TRBV20-1 | . | TRBJ2-1
TGTGCCAGCAGCTTAGCCGACAGCACAGATACGCAGTATTTT | CASSLADSTDTQYF | . | TRBV7-9 | . | TRBJ2-3
TGCAGCGCCAGTCCAGCCACTGAAGCTTTCTTT | CSASPATEAFF | . | TRBV29-1 | . | TRBJ1-1
TGTGCCAGCAGGTACAGGGGGCCCGCAGATACGCAGTATTTT | CASRYRGPADTQYF | TRBD1 | TRBV12-3/TRBV12-4 | few | TRBJ2-3
TGTGCCAGCTCCCCAGGGAGGCCCTCCTACGAGCAGTACTTC | CASSPGRPSYEQYF | . | TRBV6-2/TRBV6-3 | few | TRBJ2-7
TGTGCCGGCAGCGCGGGACGGAGTAAAGAGACCCAGTACTTC | CAGSAGRSKETQYF | . | TRBV7-2 | . | TRBJ2-5
TGTGCCAGCAGTGATATGGAGCGGAGATCCACAGATACGCAGTATTTT | CASSDMERRSTDTQYF | . | TRBV25-1 | . | TRBJ2-3
TGTGCCAGCAGCTCGCCGACAGGTTGTTATGGCTACACCTTC | CASSSPTGCYGYTF | . | TRBV11-2 | . | TRBJ1-2
TGTGCCAGCAGTCCCTTGACTAGCGGGGGTGGTGGTGAGCAGTTCTTC | CASSPLTSGGGGEQFF | TRBD2 | TRBV6-1 | few | TRBJ2-1
TGTGCCAGCAGCTTAGCCTCCTCGGCGGAGACCCAGTTCTTC | CASSLASSAETQFF | . | TRBV7-8 | . | TRBJ2-1
TGTGCCAGCAGCCAAGGCGGAAGTGGCTACACCTTC | CASSQGGSGYTF | . | TRBV3-1 | . | TRBJ1-2
TGTGCCAGCAGCCAAGAGGGACTAGCGGGGAATGAGCAGTTCTTC | CASSQEGLAGNEQFF | TRBD2 | TRBV7-3 | few | TRBJ2-1
TGCAGTGCGCCGGGGGGGCGGAATGAGCAGTTCTTC | CSAPGGRNEQFF | TRBD2 | TRBV20-1 | . | TRBJ2-1
TGCAGTGCTAGAGATTCATCGGGACAGGCCAATTCAGCCCTCCACTTT | CSARDSSGQANSALHF | TRBD1 | TRBV20-1 | . | TRBJ1-6
TGTGCCAGCAGCCCCCTGGCGGAGTCCTACAATAAGCAGTTCTTC | CASSPLAESYNKQFF | . | TRBV7-2 | . | TRBJ2-1
TGCAGTGCTAGGGCTGTAAACCGGGGGCCGCCCTACGAGCAGTACTTC | CSARAVNRGPPYEQYF | . | TRBV20-1 | . | TRBJ2-7
TGTGCCACCAGTGATACGGACAGGGGTGGGTATGGCTACACCTTC | CATSDTDRGGYGYTF | TRBD1 | TRBV24-1 | . | TRBJ1-2
TGTGCCACCGGTGCGGGGCAGTTTTATGGTGAGCAGTTCTTC | CATGAGQFYGEQFF | . | TRBV15 | few | TRBJ2-1
TGCAGTGCCACCCCCCGGGGCTCCCAAGAGACCCAGTACTTC | CSATPRGSQETQYF | . | TRBV20-1 | . | TRBJ2-5